The 30 T cell receptor beta chains given below trace back to one sample, sequenced in a study of cytomegalovirus exposure and HLA in healthy donors (dated by TCRdb to 2017 to 2019). Library creation used the immunoSEQ multiplex PCR assay. For the multiplex PCR, a mixture combining 60 forward primers for TCR Vbeta segments and 13 reverse primers for TCR Jbeta segments was used. TCRdb obtained this table from immuneACCESS and retained in-frame rearrangements with V and J assigned. These tables miss some clones; where compared with another copy, unresolved V genes account for less than half of the shortfall, and the remainder is unexplained. The sample profile shows 25,000 or so clones; roughly 79% of them were found once. The ten largest clonotypes hold roughly 4.3% of the sample. The material sequenced was PBMCs. The receptors stem from a male donor in good health and CMV-seronegative.

Remarks on this clone: At one of its ends the junction is not consistent with the germline gene, which may arise from a read error. The rearrangement joins TRBV28 to TRBJ1-2; TRBD1 is a possible D gene (5 bases). There are 17 residues in the CDR3. CDR1 is MDHEN and CDR2 is SYDVKM in the germline V gene. CDR3 sequence: CASSLFLAGTPKYGYTF. Written as DNA, the CDR3 is TGTGCCAGCAGTTTATTTCTGGCCGGGACTCCTAAATATGGCTACACCTTC.

This clone counts as medium-sized. The CDR3 protein is CASRGGREENQPQHF. CDR3 nucleotide sequence: TGTGCCAGCAGAGGGGGCAGGGAGGAGAATCAGCCCCAGCATTTT. V and J are TRBV6-1 and TRBJ1-5; 7 bases fit TRBD1. The CDR3 runs to 15 residues. Trimming took 6 bases from V and 4 from J; bases not matched to a gene: 9. Germline loops: CDR1 MNHNS, CDR2 SASEGT.

V and J are TRBV27 and TRBJ2-1; 9 bases are a match to TRBD2. The CDR3 is 16 residues long. The germline gives CDR1 MNHEY, CDR2 SMNVEV (reference sequence). Germline trimming cut 1 base from V and 2 bases from J; bases unmatched to any gene: 3. The CDR3 protein is CASSLLGGGAYNEQFF. Here the CDR3 DNA reads TGTGCCAGCAGTTTATTGGGCGGGGGGGCCTACAATGAGCAGTTCTTC.

The chain carries TRBV7-9 and TRBJ2-3, with D perhaps TRBD2 (6 bases). The germline V gene has CDR1 SEHNR and CDR2 FQNEAQ (reference sequence). There are 14 residues in the CDR3. V lost 6 bases to trimming and J lost 4 bases, with 14 bases between them. The chain's CDR3 is CASRRAGSSDTQYF. The CDR3 coding sequence is TGTGCCAGCAGACGGGCGGGGAGCTCAGATACGCAGTATTTT.

This clone came up once. This chain links TRBV10-3 with TRBJ1-3; no firm D call. Germline V gene data show CDR1 as ENHRY and CDR2 as SYGVKD. There are 14 residues in the CDR3. Trimming stripped 3 bases from V and 4 bases from J, with 10 bases between. CDR3 nucleotides: TGTGCCATCAGTGATCGGGAGAACGGAAACACCATATATTTT. It is translated as CAISDRENGNTIYF.

This chain uses TRBV4-2 with TRBJ2-1; TRBD2 aligns across 9 bases. V lost 4 bases to trimming and J lost 8 bases; unmatched junction nucleotides: 12. Germline V lookup: CDR1 LGHNA, CDR2 YNFKEQ. The length of the CDR3 is 16 residues. CDR3 residues: CASSLILGTSSHEQFF. For the CDR3, the DNA is TGTGCCAGCAGCCTTATCCTAGGGACTAGCAGCCATGAGCAGTTCTTC.

This clone turned up a few times. The rearrangement joins TRBV7-8 to TRBJ2-7, with D maybe TRBD2 (6 bases). V was clipped by 3 bases and J by 2 bases, with 11 bases between them. Looked up from germline, CDR1 is SGHVS and CDR2 is FQNEAQ. This CDR3 region has 14 residues. The CDR3 region has the DNA TGTGCCAGCAGCTTCCCCGGCGGGGCCTACGAGCAGTACTTC. This translates into CASSFPGGAYEQYF.

J is TRBJ2-7 and V is TRBV2, with 9 bases that match TRBD2. The trim removed 6 bases at V and 7 bases at J, leaving 4 bases unmatched. Germline V gene data show CDR1 as SNHLY and CDR2 as FYNNEI. CDR3 size: 12 residues. CDR3 residues: CASRGTSLEQYF. The CDR3 bases are TGTGCCAGCAGGGGGACTAGCCTTGAGCAGTACTTC.

The chain couples TRBV4-3 to TRBJ2-7; D may be TRBD2 (5 bases). The germline V gene encodes CDR1 LGHNA and CDR2 YSLEER. The CDR3 has 14 residues. Trimming removed 3 bases from V and 4 bases from J, with 13 bases in between. CDR3 in amino acids: CASSQTMSQYEQYF. The CDR3 nucleotides read TGCGCCAGCAGCCAGACTATGAGCCAGTACGAGCAGTACTTC.

Points on this clone: Different DNA sequences within this sample yield the same CDR3. The J gene is TRBJ2-7, the V gene TRBV28, with 9 bases that match TRBD1. This CDR3 has 18 residues. CDR1 MDHEN and CDR2 SYDVKM come from the germline V gene. V shed 5 bases and J 2 bases; nucleotides not matched to a gene: 16. The CDR3 loop is CASSLPGQGSKWTYEQYF. Here the CDR3 DNA reads TGTGCCAGCAGTCTACCGGGACAGGGATCGAAGTGGACCTACGAGCAGTACTTC.

The chain combines TRBV19 with TRBJ2-7; D not resolved. With 7 bases removed from V and 5 bases from J, the gap between germline ends came to 15 bases. CDR3 length: 13 amino acids. The germline CDR1 and CDR2 sequences are LNHDA and SQIVND (reference sequence). CDR3 region: CASMEPGLNEQYF. The CDR3 bases are TGTGCCAGTATGGAACCTGGGCTTAACGAGCAGTACTTC.

This CDR3 reads CASSLSTDEDTQYF. DNA of the CDR3: TGTGCCAGCAGCTTATCGACAGATGAAGATACGCAGTATTTT. The chain is built from TRBV11-2 and TRBJ2-3, with D maybe TRBD1 (5 bases). Germline CDR1 reads SGHAT; CDR2 reads FQNNGV. The CDR3 loop spans 14 amino acids. V dropped 2 bases and J dropped 5 bases, with 11 bases sitting between them. The full variable domain, with the rest looked up from reference TRBV11-2 and TRBJ2-3, is EAGVAQSPRYKIIEKRQSVAFWCNPISGHATLYWYQQILGQGPKLLIQFQNNGVVDDSQLPKDRFSAERLKGVDSTLKIQPAKLEDSAVYLCASSLSTDEDTQYFGPGTRLTVL.

The J gene is TRBJ2-4, the V gene TRBV19; the match to TRBD2 covers 7 bases. The germline V gene encodes CDR1 LNHDA and CDR2 SQIVND (reference sequence). CDR3 length equals 14 residues. V lost 4 bases and J lost 5; bases outside the gene matches: 5. CDR3: CASSTRTRQNIQYF. CDR3 coding DNA: TGTGCCAGTAGTACCCGGACTAGACAAAACATTCAGTACTTC.

The chain is built from TRBV28 and TRBJ2-3, with 14 bases lining up with TRBD2. Trimming removed 5 bases from V and 4 bases from J; junction bases left unmatched: 5. This CDR3 spans 16 amino acids. The germline CDR1 and CDR2 sequences are MDHEN and SYDVKM. This CDR3 reads CASSPQGLAGADTQYF. The CDR3 DNA is TGTGCCAGCAGTCCACAGGGACTAGCGGGGGCAGATACGCAGTATTTT.

This chain uses TRBV6-5 with TRBJ2-5, with a tentative D call TRBD1 (5 bases). V was shortened by 6 bases and J by 7 bases, with 15 bases between the two germline ends. Germline V gene data show CDR1 as MNHEY and CDR2 as SVGAGI. There are 13 residues in the CDR3. Here the CDR3 DNA reads TGTGCCAGCAGGGCCGGAAGTAGGGGGACCCAGTACTTC. Its translation: CASRAGSRGTQYF.

The J gene is TRBJ2-5, the V gene TRBV7-9; TRBD1 agrees at 7 bases. The CDR3 runs 15 residues. Germline V gene lookup returns CDR1 SEHNR and CDR2 FQNEAQ (reference sequence). The ends lost 5 bases at V and 1 base at J; junction bases unmatched: 7. CDR3 region: CASSEEGQFQETQYF. CDR3 bases: TGTGCCAGCAGCGAAGAGGGACAGTTCCAAGAGACCCAGTACTTC.

Only one count was recorded for this clone. The V gene is TRBV25-1, the J gene TRBJ1-1; D is perhaps TRBD1 (5 bases). This CDR3 spans 15 amino acids. Germline lookup yields CDR1 MGHDK and CDR2 SYGVNS. Trimming pared 2 bases from V and 2 bases from J, leaving 12 bases between. The CDR3 DNA is TGTGCCAGCAGTGAACCGGGACTTTATAACACTGAAGCTTTCTTT. Amino acids: CASSEPGLYNTEAFF.

The chain is built from TRBV2 and TRBJ1-6; D gene unclear. V was pared by 4 bases and J by 9 bases, with 16 bases between. CDR3 length equals 15 residues. In germline, CDR1 is SNHLY, CDR2 FYNNEI. For the CDR3, the DNA is TGTGCCAGCAGTGTTTCCCCCCCCTCTCGTTCACCCCTCCACTTT. Encoded protein: CASSVSPPSRSPLHF.

This clone was seen just once. The V call is TRBV19, the J call TRBJ2-5; D perhaps matches TRBD2 (5 bases). Germline lookup yields CDR1 LNHDA and CDR2 SQIVND (reference sequence). Between the trimmed V and J ends, which lost 3 bases and 5 bases, there was a span of 16 bases. The CDR3 contains 15 residues. This CDR3 is CASSIEGRGFETQYF. CDR3 nucleotide sequence: TGTGCCAGTAGTATCGAGGGTCGGGGTTTCGAGACCCAGTACTTC.

The V call is TRBV6-4, the J call TRBJ2-1, with D unresolved. The V gene's germline CDR1 is MRHNA and CDR2 SNTAGT. The CDR3 is 15 amino acids. V was shortened by 6 bases and J by 0 bases, with 12 bases between the two germline ends. The CDR3 region is CASRRDSFSYNEQFF. Here the CDR3 DNA reads TGTGCCAGCAGACGAGACTCCTTCTCCTACAATGAGCAGTTCTTC.

This chain links TRBV5-4 with TRBJ2-5; TRBD1 matches 11 bases. Per the germline V gene, CDR1 is SGHNT and CDR2 is YYREEE (reference sequence). CDR3 length equals 17 residues. Losses at the gene ends were 0 bases for V and 2 bases for J; bases not matched to a gene: 6. The CDR3 is CASSLGNRDRGQETQYF. The CDR3 DNA follows: TGTGCCAGCAGCTTGGGTAACCGGGACAGGGGGCAAGAGACCCAGTACTTC.

The chain joins TRBV5-4 to TRBJ2-7, with D unclear. The germline V and J ends were trimmed by 0 bases and 0 bases, with 10 bases remaining between them. This CDR3 has 15 amino acids. CDR1 and CDR2 from the germline V gene are SGHNT and YYREEE (reference sequence). The DNA for the CDR3 is TGTGCCAGCAGCTTGGGAGCAGCGAGCTCCTACGAGCAGTACTTC. It encodes CASSLGAASSYEQYF.

This clone was seen only a few times. The chain links TRBV10-3 to TRBJ1-5, with D unresolved. The germline V gene encodes CDR1 ENHRY and CDR2 SYGVKD. The CDR3 consists of 13 residues. V lost 11 bases, J lost 7 bases, and 18 bases lay in between. Here the CDR3 DNA reads TGTGCCTCGACGGGGAGTTCTATACAGCCCCAGCATTTT. Protein: CASTGSSIQPQHF.

The chain carries TRBV6-1 and TRBJ2-1, with 12 bases aligning to TRBD2. The CDR3 has 15 amino acids. The V and J ends lost 2 bases and 4 bases, in that order; junction bases with no gene match: 0. CDR1 is MNHNS, CDR2 SASEGT, per germline. DNA for the CDR3: TGTGCCAGCAGTGAACTAGCGGGAGGGTACAATGAGCAGTTCTTC. Protein sequence: CASSELAGGYNEQFF.

The chain recombines TRBV10-3 with TRBJ2-7; tentatively, D is TRBD2 (5 bases). Germline V gene sequence: CDR1 ENHRY, CDR2 SYGVKD. The V end was cut by 2 bases, the J end by 2 bases, with 10 bases between. The CDR3 covers 14 residues. The CDR3 DNA is TGTGCCATCAGTGAGAGGCCGGAGGCCTACGAGCAGTACTTC. Translated: CAISERPEAYEQYF.

The rearrangement joins TRBV4-3 to TRBJ2-7; D is possibly TRBD2 (5 bases). V was trimmed by 2 bases and J by 3 bases, leaving 29 bases between them. The germline V gene has CDR1 LGHNA and CDR2 YSLEER. This CDR3 has 20 residues. The chain's CDR3 is CASSQRWHRIAGIGSYEQYF. CDR3 coding DNA: TGCGCCAGCAGCCAAAGGTGGCACAGAATCGCTGGGATTGGGAGCTACGAGCAGTACTTC.

The chain employs TRBV10-3 and TRBJ2-5; TRBD2 aligns across 11 bases. Trimming removed 0 bases from V and 2 bases from J; junction bases left unmatched: 5. The CDR3 extends over 17 amino acids. Per the germline V gene, CDR1 is ENHRY and CDR2 is SYGVKD. DNA for the CDR3: TGTGCCATCAGTGAGTCACTAAGACTAGCGGGACAAGAGACCCAGTACTTC. Translation: CAISESLRLAGQETQYF.

This chain connects TRBV6-1 to TRBJ2-1; tentatively, D is TRBD1 (6 bases). The CDR3 loop spans 15 amino acids. Germline values: CDR1 MNHNS, CDR2 SASEGT. The V gene lost 2 bases and the J gene lost 7 bases, with 15 bases spanning the gap. The DNA for the CDR3 is TGTGCCAGCAGTGAAAGCCAGGGGTCAGGGAATGAGCAGTTCTTC. Its translation: CASSESQGSGNEQFF.

This chain connects TRBV6-4 to TRBJ2-2; D call uncertain. Looked up from germline, CDR1 is MRHNA and CDR2 is SNTAGT. This CDR3 spans 13 amino acids. V lost 4 bases and J 1 base, leaving 4 bases between the germline ends. Here the CDR3 reads CASSAGNTGELFF. The CDR3 bases are TGTGCCAGCAGTGCAGGGAACACCGGGGAGCTGTTTTTT.

The chain has TRBV7-2 and TRBJ2-2; unclear D gene. CDR1 and CDR2 (germline): SGHTA, FQGNSA. This CDR3 is 12 amino acids long. V dropped 5 bases and J dropped 4 bases, with 5 bases sitting between them. CDR3 coding DNA: TGTGCCAGCAGCCGTTCCACCGGGGAGCTGTTTTTT. Amino acid sequence: CASSRSTGELFF.